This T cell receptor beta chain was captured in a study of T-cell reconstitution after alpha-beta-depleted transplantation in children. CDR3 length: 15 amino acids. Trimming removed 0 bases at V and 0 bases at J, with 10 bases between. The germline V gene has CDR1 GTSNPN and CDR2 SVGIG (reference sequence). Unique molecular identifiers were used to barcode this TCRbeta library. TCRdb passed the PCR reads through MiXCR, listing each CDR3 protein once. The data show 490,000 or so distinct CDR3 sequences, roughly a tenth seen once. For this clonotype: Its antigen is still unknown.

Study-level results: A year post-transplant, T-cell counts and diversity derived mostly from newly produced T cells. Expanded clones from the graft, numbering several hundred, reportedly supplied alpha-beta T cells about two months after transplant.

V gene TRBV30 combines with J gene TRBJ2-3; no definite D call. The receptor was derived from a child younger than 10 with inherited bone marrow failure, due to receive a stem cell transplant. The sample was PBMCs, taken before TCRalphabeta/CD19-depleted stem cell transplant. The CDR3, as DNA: TGTGCCTGGAGTGTCGGCGGAACTAGCACAGATACGCAGTATTTT. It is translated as CAWSVGGTSTDTQYF.